A selection of T cell receptor beta chains follows, all from one sample in a study of glioma-infiltrating T cells after dendritic cell vaccination. Using immunoSEQ multiplex PCR, the repertoire was profiled, and TCRdb retains in-frame clones only, with some absent. Of around 37,000 clones listed, roughly four fifths are singletons. The specimen was blood, collected before dendritic cell vaccination. The receptor source for this set is a human donor with glioblastoma. CDR3s leave out the opening cysteine and the closing phenylalanine or tryptophan.

CDR3	V	J
ASSPSGGSSYEQY	TRBV5-4	TRBJ2-7
ASSLKEGGEQY	TRBV7-9	TRBJ2-7
ASSLRTQPYNEQF	TRBV5-6	TRBJ2-1
ASRTGNQPQH	TRBV28	TRBJ1-5
ASSYSWQGVREKLF	TRBV6-5	TRBJ1-4
ASSQDDGQLTNYGYT	TRBV4-2	TRBJ1-2
ASSSPRTSSLYEQY	TRBV7-9	TRBJ2-7
ASSEISNQPQH	TRBV6-1	TRBJ1-5
ASSQSGGGMQETQY	TRBV2	TRBJ2-5
ATSRSQGLGYT	TRBV15	TRBJ1-2
ASSESNRAGGETQY	TRBV2	TRBJ2-5
ASSLVARSYEQY	TRBV7-2	TRBJ2-7
ASSPSGQAFSYEQY	TRBV7-2	TRBJ2-7
ASSLGTSGPDTQY	TRBV4-3	TRBJ2-3
ASSLGRGREQY	TRBV27	TRBJ2-7
ASGTQETYEQY	TRBV28	TRBJ2-7
ASSHRLAGGPPNTGELF	TRBV4-1	TRBJ2-2
ASSYLEDYGYT	TRBV6-5	TRBJ1-2
ASSFYEGGGYT	TRBV11-2	TRBJ1-2
ASSGWTGPTDTQY	TRBV25-1	TRBJ2-3
ASGTPGEQY	TRBV6-1	TRBJ2-7
ASSLHGGTYEQY	TRBV2	TRBJ2-7
ASSSRKDYLNNEQF	TRBV11-2	TRBJ2-1
ASSLAGYEQF	TRBV5-1	TRBJ2-1
ASRDTSSYNSPLH	TRBV27	TRBJ1-6
ASSLRSTSGGEQY	TRBV11-2	TRBJ2-7
ASSSPGTNTEAF	TRBV7-2	TRBJ1-1
ASSLETGGPSNYGYT	TRBV5-1	TRBJ1-2
ASSRRVEGSGANVLT	TRBV5-1	TRBJ2-6
ASSKQGQEKLF	TRBV27	TRBJ1-4
ASSFGGAEGYT	TRBV6-5	TRBJ1-2
ASSPSRTGGYEQY	TRBV18	TRBJ2-7
ASSLEGLSYEQY	TRBV7-9	TRBJ2-7
ASSLGRNTEAF	TRBV7-2	TRBJ1-1
ASSQVVTGGKIGYT	TRBV4-2	TRBJ1-2
ASSYRVNTGELF	TRBV6-5	TRBJ2-2
ASSPGQGSTEAF	TRBV6-5	TRBJ1-1
ASSPSGGMRYEQY	TRBV4-2	TRBJ2-7
ASSQGTGAGNTIY	TRBV4-1	TRBJ1-3
ASSVEGQDYGYT	TRBV9	TRBJ1-2
ASSRRRATNEKLF	TRBV11-2	TRBJ1-4
ASSLVQGVSYEQY	TRBV11-3	TRBJ2-7
ASSLVQNTGELF	TRBV13	TRBJ2-2
ASSSGGLAGFDTQY	TRBV6-5	TRBJ2-3
ASSEGRGSVGQPQH	TRBV2	TRBJ1-5
ASSLTGGNTIY	TRBV9	TRBJ1-3
ASSYRDRKPSNYGYT	TRBV21-1	TRBJ1-2
ASSLETSLDEQY	TRBV5-1	TRBJ2-7
ASSQASGGWDTQY	TRBV4-2	TRBJ2-3
ASSPDGGLGEQY	TRBV5-1	TRBJ2-7
ASSIGTDNYGYT	TRBV9	TRBJ1-2
ASSPLGGGAASYNEQF	TRBV4-1	TRBJ2-1
ASSQELAGESYEQY	TRBV4-3	TRBJ2-7
AISETGTGGSPLH	TRBV10-3	TRBJ1-6
SARGGGNQPQH	TRBV29-1	TRBJ1-5
ASSPRTSGADTQY	TRBV18	TRBJ2-3
ASSLYQAGGSYEQY	TRBV7-9	TRBJ2-7
ASRGDSRNTEAF	TRBV6-5	TRBJ1-1
ASSPTSGASYEQY	TRBV4-1	TRBJ2-7